Listed here is a single TCR beta chain. Its antigen is not identified. TCRbeta libraries were built with three rounds of nested PCR, modified from ARM-PCR. TCRdb reanalysed the multiplex PCR reads using MiXCR and keeps one entry per CDR3 protein. Of under 150,000 distinct CDR3 sequences listed, around 61% were seen once; the top ten hold around a sixth. These data are taken from a study of tumor and adjacent non-tumor tissue in lung cancer. General study points: Significantly higher TCR diversity was found in tumor than normal lung.

The template was RNA from unsorted bulk tissue. Trimming took off 8 bases at V and 6 bases at J, with 16 bases between the two ends. The length of the CDR3 is 13 residues. The germline gives CDR1 SGHDT, CDR2 YYEEEE. The material sequenced was lung tumor tissue. This chain connects TRBV5-6 to TRBJ2-3, with D unclear. This TCR came from a man between 60 and 75 years old with small cell lung cancer. The CDR3 DNA sequence: TGTGCCAGTAACCCGGACGGCGTGGATACGCAGTATTTT. It specifies CASNPDGVDTQYF.